The 30 T cell receptor beta chains reported below all come from one sample, sequenced in a study of blood T cell repertoires in COVID-19. Libraries were prepared by immunoSEQ multiplex PCR; TCRdb keeps only in-frame clonotypes and omits some of them. Altogether more than 95,000 clones are present, around 87% being singletons, with the ten largest covering about 15%. Specimen: peripheral blood. The receptors derive from a man between 45 and 60 years old with acute or convalescent COVID-19.

The V gene is TRBV5-1, the J gene TRBJ2-2; TRBD1 agrees at 12 bases. This CDR3 is 16 amino acids long. Germline assignment: CDR1 SGHRS and CDR2 YFSETQ. Germline trimming cut 5 bases from V and 5 bases from J; bases unmatched to any gene: 7. Here the CDR3 DNA reads TGCGCCAGCAGAACGGGACAGGGGGCGAGGACCGGGGAGCTGTTTTTT. Encoded protein: CASRTGQGARTGELFF.

There are many counts of this clone. V is TRBV11-2 and J is TRBJ2-7, with 12 bases lining up with TRBD1. The ends lost 1 base at V and 4 bases at J; junction bases unmatched: 5. Germline V CDR1 and CDR2: SGHAT, FQNNGV. The CDR3 runs to 16 residues. CDR3 protein: CASSLGAGQGAYEQYF. CDR3 nucleotides: TGTGCCAGCAGCTTAGGGGCGGGACAGGGGGCTTACGAGCAGTACTTC.

The CDR3 sequence: CASSPTDSGTGNEKLFF. CDR3 in DNA: TGCGCCAGCAGCCCGACCGACTCCGGGACAGGGAACGAAAAACTGTTTTTT. V is TRBV5-1 and J is TRBJ1-4; 9 nucleotides line up with TRBD1. Germline CDR1 SGHRS, CDR2 YFSETQ. This CDR3 comprises 17 residues. V lost 4 bases to trimming and J lost 8 bases; unmatched junction nucleotides: 15.

The V gene is TRBV7-9, the J gene TRBJ2-1; 10 bases are a match to TRBD1. This CDR3 has 15 residues. The J segment lost 4 bases and the V segment lost 4 bases, leaving 4 bases of the junction unmatched. Germline V gives CDR1 SEHNR, CDR2 FQNEAQ (reference sequence). CDR3: CASSYGQGVYNEQFF. CDR3 DNA sequence: TGTGCCAGCAGCTACGGACAGGGGGTGTACAATGAGCAGTTCTTC. The entire variable domain, with the rest obtained from reference TRBV7-9 and TRBJ2-1, is as follows: DTGVSQNPRHKITKRGQNVTFRCDPISEHNRLYWYRQTLGQGPEFLTYFQNEAQLEKSRLLSDRFSAERPKGSFSTLEIQRTEQGDSAMYLCASSYGQGVYNEQFFGPGTRLTVL.

This chain uses TRBV29-1 with TRBJ2-2; the match to TRBD1 covers 7 bases. V gave up 4 bases and J gave up 5 bases; unmatched junction bases: 7. The CDR3 is made up of 14 amino acids. Germline CDR1 reads SQVTM; CDR2 reads ANQGSEA. The CDR3 reads CSVGRDSKTGELFF. The DNA for the CDR3 is TGCAGCGTTGGCCGGGACAGCAAGACCGGGGAGCTGTTTTTT.

This chain connects TRBV4-2 to TRBJ2-6; D is perhaps TRBD1 (6 bases). Between the trimmed V and J ends, which lost 3 bases and 0 bases, there was a span of 15 bases. Looked up from germline, CDR1 is LGHNA and CDR2 is YNFKEQ. CDR3 length equals 18 residues. CDR3: CASSQDRPRSSGANVLTF. For the CDR3, the DNA is TGTGCCAGCAGCCAGGACAGACCACGCAGCTCTGGGGCCAACGTCCTGACTTTC.

The chain combines TRBV15 with TRBJ2-5, with a possible D match to TRBD1 (6 bases). CDR3 length equals 13 residues. Trimming cost V 7 bases and J 3 bases, with 12 bases left between them. The germline CDR1 and CDR2 sequences are LNHNV and YYDKDF (reference sequence). The CDR3, as DNA: TGTGCCACCACCCAAGGGACAAAAGAGACCCAGTACTTC. Translated: CATTQGTKETQYF.

J is TRBJ2-7 and V is TRBV27; perhaps TRBD2 as D (6 bases). The CDR3 is 14 residues long. The germline V and J ends were trimmed by 3 bases and 8 bases, with 17 bases remaining between them. Per the germline V gene, CDR1 is MNHEY and CDR2 is SMNVEV (reference sequence). The CDR3 loop reads CASSFRHPGEKQYF. DNA of the CDR3: TGTGCCAGCAGTTTTAGGCACCCGGGGGAGAAGCAGTACTTC.

The chain links TRBV28 to TRBJ2-1; 9 bases are shared with TRBD2. Trimming cost V 7 bases and J 2 bases; bases outside gene matches: 9. Germline assignment: CDR1 MDHEN and CDR2 SYDVKM. There are 16 residues in the CDR3. CDR3: CASTSRGLATYNEQFF. In nucleotides, the CDR3 is TGTGCCAGCACCTCCCGAGGACTAGCGACCTACAATGAGCAGTTCTTC.

The chain is built from TRBV18 and TRBJ2-4, with a tentative D call TRBD1 (5 bases). Germline V gene lookup returns CDR1 KGHSH and CDR2 LQKENI. Trimming removed 3 bases at V and 3 bases at J, with 12 bases between. The CDR3 extends over 15 amino acids. The CDR3 region is CASSPGQGSKNIQYF. The CDR3 nucleotides read TGTGCCAGCTCACCGGGCCAGGGAAGCAAAAACATTCAGTACTTC.

V and J are TRBV27 and TRBJ1-6, with D unclear. V lost 2 bases, J lost 7 bases, and 12 bases lay in between. Germline V gives CDR1 MNHEY, CDR2 SMNVEV (reference sequence). CDR3 length: 15 residues. CDR3: CASSLREVENSPLHF. The CDR3 bases are TGTGCCAGCAGTTTACGGGAGGTAGAGAATTCACCCCTCCACTTT.

This clone was picked up one time. V gene TRBV6-1 combines with J gene TRBJ2-4; a weak D match, TRBD2 (5 bases). The V and J ends lost 1 base and 7 bases respectively, with 14 bases between them. Germline V lookup: CDR1 MNHNS, CDR2 SASEGT. This CDR3 is 15 amino acids long. DNA for the CDR3: TGTGCCAGCAGTGAAGATGACTTCCGAGGGAACATTCAGTACTTC. This codes for CASSEDDFRGNIQYF.

The V call is TRBV29-1, the J call TRBJ2-1; 10 nucleotides align to TRBD2. Germline-derived CDR1 and CDR2 are SQVTM and ANQGSEA. V trimming: 5 bases; J trimming: 4 bases; junction bases outside the gene matches: 5. The CDR3 runs to 14 residues. The CDR3 nucleotides read TGCAGCGTTACTCTAGCGGGAGCGTACAATGAGCAGTTCTTC. The encoded protein is CSVTLAGAYNEQFF.

The chain couples TRBV5-1 to TRBJ2-4, with a weak D call TRBD2 (7 bases). The CDR3 is 16 amino acids. Germline CDR1 and CDR2: SGHRS and YFSETQ. Trimming cost V 5 bases and J 1 base, with 16 bases left between them. The CDR3: CASSPGGLRAKNIQYF. CDR3 nucleotide sequence: TGCGCCAGCAGTCCCGGGGGGCTTCGGGCCAAAAACATTCAGTACTTC.

The rearrangement uses TRBV28 and TRBJ2-1; 8 bases agree with TRBD2. The V gene end was trimmed by 6 bases and the J gene end by 4 bases; junction bases not matched to a gene: 11. CDR3 length: 16 amino acids. Germline-derived CDR1 and CDR2 are MDHEN and SYDVKM. CDR3 sequence (DNA): TGTGCCAGCAGCCCCTTAAGCGGGAGCCATTACAATGAGCAGTTCTTC. Its translation: CASSPLSGSHYNEQFF.

The genes are TRBV24-1 and TRBJ2-3; TRBD2 matches at 9 bases. V was clipped by 5 bases and J by 0 bases; unmatched bases: 5. CDR1 is KGHDR and CDR2 is SFDVKD in the germline V gene. The CDR3 loop spans 16 amino acids. The CDR3: CATSVSSGASTDTQYF. As DNA, the CDR3 is TGTGCCACCAGTGTTTCTAGCGGGGCAAGCACAGATACGCAGTATTTT.

The V call is TRBV13, the J call TRBJ2-1, with 14 bases identical to TRBD2. The CDR3 has 19 amino acids. V shed 4 bases, J shed 3 bases, and the junction held 11 bases outside the gene matches. CDR1 and CDR2 (germline): PRHDT, FYEKMQ (reference sequence). The CDR3 spells CASSSAPGLAGELYNEQFF. The CDR3 coding sequence is TGTGCCAGCAGCTCCGCCCCGGGACTAGCGGGGGAACTCTACAATGAGCAGTTCTTC.

This clone was recorded only once. The rearrangement links TRBV11-2 to TRBJ2-1; 7 bases align to TRBD1. The junction had 5 bases not matched to a gene; V was cut back by 4 bases and J by 2 bases. Germline lookup yields CDR1 SGHAT and CDR2 FQNNGV. The CDR3 covers 15 residues. This CDR3 is CASSYRGPPYNEQFF. CDR3 sequence (DNA): TGTGCCAGCAGCTACAGGGGACCTCCCTACAATGAGCAGTTCTTC.

This clone has a single count. The chain couples TRBV24-1 to TRBJ2-3, with 7 nucleotides matching TRBD1. Germline-derived CDR1 and CDR2 are KGHDR and SFDVKD. The CDR3 extends over 17 amino acids. V trimming: 5 bases; J trimming: 2 bases; junction bases outside the gene matches: 12. This CDR3 is CATSGLPNRGNTDTQYF. CDR3 in DNA: TGTGCCACCAGTGGACTCCCTAACAGGGGAAACACAGATACGCAGTATTTT.

The chain recombines TRBV10-2 with TRBJ2-3; weak D call: TRBD1 (5 bases). This CDR3 is 15 amino acids long. The germline V gene encodes CDR1 WSHSY and CDR2 SAAADI. V gave up 6 bases and J gave up 0 bases, with 13 bases separating them. The CDR3 DNA sequence: TGCGCCAGCAGGACACAGGAGCCTAGCACAGATACGCAGTATTTT. Translating gives CASRTQEPSTDTQYF.

The J gene is TRBJ1-1, the V gene TRBV6-5; a possible D gene is TRBD1 (5 bases). V was pared by 4 bases and J by 4 bases, with 7 bases between. Germline V CDR1 and CDR2: MNHEY, SVGAGI. CDR3 length equals 12 residues. The CDR3 region is CASSLDITEAFF. The DNA for the CDR3 is TGTGCCAGCAGTTTGGACATCACTGAAGCTTTCTTT.

The chain couples TRBV5-1 to TRBJ2-7, with TRBD2 as a possible D gene (6 bases). CDR1 and CDR2 (germline): SGHRS, YFSETQ. This CDR3 spans 13 amino acids. The V end lost 4 bases, the J end lost 7 bases, and 15 bases lay between the germline ends. CDR3 coding DNA: TGCGCCAGCAGCCGCGTGGGAGGAGGGGAGCAGTACTTC. This sequence encodes CASSRVGGGEQYF.

This chain connects TRBV3-1 (or the pseudogene TRBV3-2) to TRBJ2-7, with D possibly TRBD1 on 7 matching bases. The CDR3 sequence is 15 residues long. Trimming took 1 base from V and 1 from J, leaving 11 bases between them. In germline, CDR1 is LGHDT, CDR2 YNNKEL (reference sequence). CDR3 region: CASSQVAGGSYEQYF. CDR3 sequence (DNA): TGTGCCAGCAGCCAAGTAGCAGGGGGGTCCTACGAGCAGTACTTC.

The chain is built from TRBV7-6 and TRBJ2-1, with 9 positions matching TRBD2. The CDR3 runs 18 residues. V was pared by 1 base and J by 10 bases, with 17 bases of the junction left unmatched. Germline CDR1 is SGHVS and CDR2 is FNYEAQ. This CDR3 is CASSLGAGGPRGQWEQFF. The CDR3 nucleotides read TGTGCCAGCAGCTTAGGGGCGGGAGGGCCCCGCGGGCAATGGGAGCAGTTCTTC. Filled out from reference TRBV7-6 and TRBJ2-1, the complete variable domain reads GAGVSQSPRYKVTKRGQDVALRCDPISGHVSLYWYRQALGQGPEFLTYFNYEAQQDKSGLPNDRFSAERPEGSISTLTIQRTEQRDSAMYRCASSLGAGGPRGQWEQFFGPGTRLTVL.

Only a few counts were recorded for this clone. V usage is TRBV4-1 and J usage is TRBJ1-4; D is possibly TRBD1 (5 bases). Trimming cost V 1 base and J 8 bases, with 11 bases left between them. The CDR3 has 14 residues. Looked up from germline, CDR1 is MGHRA and CDR2 is YSYEKL. The CDR3 loop reads CASSQATALEKLFF. The CDR3, as DNA: TGCGCCAGCAGCCAAGCGACAGCACTAGAAAAACTGTTTTTT.

A note on this clone: The conserved final phenylalanine or tryptophan is absent from the CDR3, which likely points to a read error. It is unclear where the CDR3 begins or ends on the DNA, so no DNA is shown, and the CDR3 is as TCRdb lists it. The chain joins TRBV21-1 to TRBJ2-7; whether TRBD1, the table's D call, matches the DNA was not checked. TRBV21-1 is a recognized pseudogene. The CDR3 extends over 11 residues, inclusive of both ends. CDR3: CASSIRGQRFL.

J is TRBJ1-5 and V is TRBV30; D is perhaps TRBD1 (6 bases). Per germline, CDR1 GTSNPN and CDR2 SVGIG (reference sequence). Trimming left V 1 base short and J 4 bases short, with 11 bases between. The CDR3 contains 14 residues. Here the CDR3 reads CAWSAWTANQPQHF. The CDR3 DNA reads TGTGCCTGGAGTGCTTGGACAGCTAATCAGCCCCAGCATTTT.

V is TRBV10-1 and J is TRBJ2-7; 9 nucleotides agree with TRBD1. Germline CDR1 reads WNHNN; CDR2 reads SYGVQD (reference sequence). The V segment lost 2 bases and the J segment 5 bases; nucleotides outside the gene matches: 16. The length of the CDR3 is 18 residues. CDR3: CASSEEVDLGTGRHEQYF. The DNA for the CDR3 is TGCGCCAGCAGTGAGGAGGTGGATTTGGGGACAGGGCGTCACGAGCAGTACTTC.

V and J are TRBV27 and TRBJ1-4; a weak D match, TRBD1 (6 bases). CDR3 length: 13 amino acids. V lost 5 bases and J lost 7, with 11 bases in between. The germline gives CDR1 MNHEY, CDR2 SMNVEV (reference sequence). The CDR3 spells CASSIGGAEKLFF. Here the CDR3 DNA reads TGTGCCAGCAGTATCGGGGGGGCTGAAAAACTGTTTTTT.

The chain combines TRBV30 with TRBJ1-1; D unclear. Trimming took off 2 bases at V and 1 base at J, with 8 bases between the two ends. Germline CDR1 reads GTSNPN; CDR2 reads SVGIG (reference sequence). The CDR3 covers 13 residues. CDR3 amino acids: CAWSLTGNTEAFF. The CDR3, as DNA: TGTGCCTGGAGTCTAACCGGGAACACTGAAGCTTTCTTT. The full variable domain, in which reference TRBV30 and TRBJ1-1 provide the parts outside the CDR3, is SQTIHQWPATLVQPVGSPLSLECTVEGTSNPNLYWYRQAAGRGLQLLFYSVGIGQISSEVPQNLSASRPQDRQFILSSKKLLLSDSGFYLCAWSLTGNTEAFFGQGTRLTVV.